The 18 T cell receptor beta chains listed next were all sequenced from one sample in a study of blood T cell repertoires in COVID-19 (dated by TCRdb to 2018 to 2021). Library creation used the immunoSEQ multiplex PCR assay. TCRdb took this table from immuneACCESS and kept in-frame rearrangements with V and J called. Such tables lack part of the clones; where checked against another copy, unresolved V genes explain under half of the gap, and the rest is unexplained. This sample gives fewer than 250,000 clones in total; 84% of them show up just once. 15% to 20% of the sample is taken by the ten largest. The sequenced sample consisted of peripheral blood. These receptors all stem from a human donor in a cohort sampled during active COVID-19.

The CDR3 loop is CAWSGQLNSPLHF. The CDR3 DNA follows: TGTGCCTGGAGTGGACAGCTGAATTCACCCCTCCACTTT. The rearrangement joins TRBV30 to TRBJ1-6, with D tentatively TRBD1 (5 bases). This CDR3 is built from 13 residues. Trimming took 1 base from V and 7 from J, leaving 8 bases between them. In germline, CDR1 is GTSNPN, CDR2 SVGIG (reference sequence).

V and J are TRBV11-2 and TRBJ2-2; TRBD1 agrees at 10 bases. V shed 5 bases and J 6 bases; nucleotides not matched to a gene: 9. The CDR3 totals 16 residues. CDR1 SGHAT and CDR2 FQNNGV come from the germline V gene. CDR3 amino acids: CASSAPGQGLAGELFF. The CDR3 DNA reads as TGTGCCAGCAGCGCACCGGGACAGGGGCTGGCCGGGGAGCTGTTTTTT.

The chain uses TRBV24-1 and TRBJ2-5; possible D gene TRBD2, 5 bases. Germline V gene lookup returns CDR1 KGHDR and CDR2 SFDVKD. Trimming pared 3 bases from V and 5 bases from J, leaving 9 bases between. The CDR3 contains 13 residues. CDR3 coding DNA: TGTGCCACCAGTGATAGGAGAGGGGAGACCCAGTACTTC. Amino acid sequence: CATSDRRGETQYF.

This chain joins TRBV15 and TRBJ2-5, with no clear D. The CDR3 is 14 amino acids. Germline loops: CDR1 LNHNV, CDR2 YYDKDF (reference sequence). V was shortened by 0 bases and J by 5 bases, with 10 bases between the two germline ends. The CDR3 nucleotides read TGTGCCACCAGCAGAGATACCGGGTATGAGACCCAGTACTTC. Residues: CATSRDTGYETQYF. Based on the CDR3 plus reference TRBV15 and TRBJ2-5, the full variable domain is DAMVIQNPRYQVTQFGKPVTLSCSQTLNHNVMYWYQQKSSQAPKLLFHYYDKDFNNEADTPDNFQSRRPNTSFCFLDIRSPGLGDTAMYLCATSRDTGYETQYFGPGTRLLVL.

The chain combines TRBV10-3 with TRBJ1-2, with 8 bases matching TRBD1. Germline values: CDR1 ENHRY, CDR2 SYGVKD. This CDR3 spans 12 amino acids. V gave up 6 bases and J gave up 7 bases; unmatched junction bases: 4. In DNA, the CDR3 is TGTGCCATCAGCACGACAGGGGCTGGCTACACCTTC. It is translated as CAISTTGAGYTF.

The chain links TRBV5-1 to TRBJ2-5, with a weak D call TRBD1 (6 bases). The germline gives CDR1 SGHRS, CDR2 YFSETQ. Trimming took 3 bases from V and 0 from J, leaving 12 bases between them. The CDR3 spans 15 residues. The CDR3 sequence is CASSSVRGNQETQYF. In DNA, the CDR3 is TGCGCCAGCAGCTCCGTCAGGGGTAACCAAGAGACCCAGTACTTC.

V usage is TRBV27 and J usage is TRBJ2-2, with 10 positions matching TRBD2. The length of the CDR3 is 18 residues. The germline CDR1 and CDR2 sequences are MNHEY and SMNVEV (reference sequence). Germline trimming cut 1 base from V and 5 bases from J; bases unmatched to any gene: 10. CDR3 region: CASSLFFASGSFTGELFF. CDR3 coding DNA: TGTGCCAGCAGTTTATTCTTTGCTAGCGGGAGTTTTACCGGGGAGCTGTTTTTT.

The rearrangement uses TRBV2 and TRBJ2-6; 7 bases fit TRBD1. Trimming took 6 bases from V and 4 from J; bases not matched to a gene: 3. Germline V gene sequence: CDR1 SNHLY, CDR2 FYNNEI. CDR3 size: 14 residues. CDR3: CASRRGLGANVLTF. The CDR3 DNA reads TGTGCCAGCAGAAGGGGGCTCGGGGCCAACGTCCTGACTTTC.

J is TRBJ1-1 and V is TRBV19; 8 bases align to TRBD1. Germline lookup yields CDR1 LNHDA and CDR2 SQIVND (reference sequence). There are 15 residues in the CDR3. The V segment lost 6 bases and the J segment 5 bases; nucleotides outside the gene matches: 11. The CDR3 spells CASRSGTGRGTEAFF. CDR3 nucleotides: TGTGCCAGTAGATCAGGGACAGGCCGCGGAACTGAAGCTTTCTTT.

This rearrangement joins TRBV2 to TRBJ1-4; 7 positions match TRBD1. This CDR3 spans 15 amino acids. V lost 5 bases to trimming and J lost 2 bases; unmatched junction nucleotides: 5. Germline V CDR1 and CDR2: SNHLY, FYNNEI. CDR3 sequence: CASSIGGQTNEKLFF. For the CDR3, the DNA is TGTGCCAGCAGTATCGGGGGACAGACTAATGAAAAACTGTTTTTT.

This clone was picked up one time. This rearrangement joins TRBV12-3 or TRBV12-4 to TRBJ2-3; tentatively, D is TRBD2 (6 bases). V was cut by 7 bases and J by 6 bases, with 11 bases left in between. This CDR3 spans 12 amino acids. As DNA, the CDR3 is TGTGCCAGCAACGGGAGAACCGATACGCAGTATTTT. This encodes CASNGRTDTQYF.

This chain connects TRBV5-1 to TRBJ2-1, with D possibly matching TRBD2 (5 bases). The CDR3 extends over 16 amino acids. Per germline, CDR1 SGHRS and CDR2 YFSETQ. Between the trimmed V and J ends, which lost 1 base and 8 bases, there was a span of 19 bases. CDR3 nucleotides: TGCGCCAGCAGCTTGCAAGGTATGAGGGTAGGCTATGAGCAGTTCTTC. Protein sequence: CASSLQGMRVGYEQFF.

V and J are TRBV28 and TRBJ1-1; D perhaps matches TRBD1 (5 bases). V dropped 7 bases and J dropped 6 bases, with 18 bases sitting between them. The germline V gene has CDR1 MDHEN and CDR2 SYDVKM. The CDR3 runs 14 residues. The CDR3 region is CASTAWGGIAEAFF. DNA for the CDR3: TGTGCCAGCACCGCGTGGGGGGGAATCGCTGAAGCTTTCTTT.

This sequence joins TRBV19 and TRBJ1-2; D is unclear. The length of the CDR3 is 13 residues. The germline V and J ends were trimmed by 6 bases and 3 bases, with 11 bases remaining between them. From germline, CDR1 is LNHDA and CDR2 SQIVND (reference sequence). This CDR3 reads CASRQNGDYGYTF. For the CDR3, the DNA is TGTGCCAGTAGACAGAACGGGGACTATGGCTACACCTTC.

This chain joins TRBV5-4 and TRBJ2-5; D possibly corresponds to TRBD1 (5 bases). The CDR3 has 12 residues. V was cut by 3 bases and J by 7 bases, with 10 bases left in between. Germline V gene data show CDR1 as SGHNT and CDR2 as YYREEE (reference sequence). The CDR3 here is CASSSGTGTQYF. CDR3 bases: TGTGCCAGCAGCTCGGGCACAGGGACCCAGTACTTC.

The chain carries TRBV2 and TRBJ2-5, with 7 bases aligning to TRBD1. The CDR3 totals 14 residues. V gave up 8 bases and J gave up 3 bases; unmatched junction bases: 9. Germline values: CDR1 SNHLY, CDR2 FYNNEI. CDR3 coding DNA: TGTGCCAGCGGCCGGGACAGAACAAAAGAGACCCAGTACTTC. Its protein is CASGRDRTKETQYF. Drawing the rest from reference TRBV2 and TRBJ2-5, the complete variable domain is EPEVTQTPSHQVTQMGQEVILRCVPISNHLYFYWYRQILGQKVEFLVSFYNNEISEKSEIFDDQFSVERPDGSNFTLKIRSTKLEDSAMYFCASGRDRTKETQYFGPGTRLLVL.

Only a few counts were recorded for this clone. This rearrangement joins TRBV2 to TRBJ2-1; 14 bases are shared with TRBD2. The CDR3 spans 19 residues. V trimming: 6 bases; J trimming: 1 base; junction bases outside the gene matches: 11. Germline V gene sequence: CDR1 SNHLY, CDR2 FYNNEI. As DNA, the CDR3 is TGTGCCAGCAGCGATATTAGACTAGCGGGAGGGCGGTCCTACAATGAGCAGTTCTTC. It translates to CASSDIRLAGGRSYNEQFF.

The gene calls are TRBV5-1 and TRBJ1-2; 9 nucleotides align to TRBD1. The CDR3 loop spans 16 amino acids. The germline gives CDR1 SGHRS, CDR2 YFSETQ. J gave up 5 bases and V 1 base, and 9 bases lay outside the gene matches. The CDR3, as DNA: TGCGCCAGCAGCTTGTCTACAGGGGGCACGTATTATGGCTACACCTTC. Residues: CASSLSTGGTYYGYTF.